A single sample gave rise to the 20 T cell receptor beta chains below, sequenced in a study of T cells in Graves' hyperthyroidism and ophthalmopathy. From RNA transcripts, TCR beta CDR3 regions were amplified. With the HTBI primer set, the TCR CDR3 went through a first round of RT-PCR. From the multiplex PCR reads, TCRdb called clonotypes with MiXCR, one entry per CDR3 protein. The repertoire holds about 250,000 distinct CDR3 sequences, with 20% to 25% as singletons. Sequences were obtained from blood. These receptors were obtained from a man between 25 and 39 years old with Graves' ophthalmopathy.

J is TRBJ1-2 and V is TRBV28; D is unclear. The CDR3 length is 13 residues. From germline, CDR1 is MDHEN and CDR2 SYDVKM. The V end lost 8 bases, the J end lost 1 base, and 11 bases lay between the germline ends. CDR3 protein: CASYSPLNYGYTF. CDR3 DNA sequence: TGTGCCAGCTACTCGCCTCTTAACTATGGCTACACCTTC.

The chain is built from TRBV6-2 or TRBV6-3 and TRBJ2-3; a possible D gene is TRBD1 (5 bases). The J call may be faulty, since TRBJ1-5 better matches the DNA end. From germline, CDR1 is MNHEY and CDR2 SVGEGT. There are 15 residues in the CDR3. The CDR3 region has the DNA TGTGCCAGCAGTTTAGAGGGGTCGTGGGCAGATACGCAGCATTTT. Translating it yields CASSLEGSWADTQHF.

J is TRBJ1-5 and V is TRBV5-1; D perhaps matches TRBD1 (5 bases). The CDR3 loop spans 13 amino acids. Germline V gene sequence: CDR1 SGHRS, CDR2 YFSETQ. V lost 7 bases to trimming and J lost 9 bases, with 17 bases between them. Here the CDR3 DNA reads TGCGCCAGCCGAGACAGTGGAGAAGGGCCCCAGCATTTT. This gives the protein CASRDSGEGPQHF.

This chain connects TRBV12-3 or TRBV12-4 to TRBJ2-3; D is unresolved. The CDR3 is 14 residues long. V shed 5 bases and J shed 0 bases, with 9 bases lying between them. The CDR3 loop is CASSTYSSTDTQYF. CDR3 coding DNA: TGTGCCAGCAGTACGTACTCTAGCACAGATACGCAGTATTTT.

This clonotype was detected many times. This sequence joins TRBV10-3 and TRBJ2-5, with 8 bases fitting TRBD1. Germline CDR1 ENHRY, CDR2 SYGVKD. V lost 2 bases and J lost 2; bases outside the gene matches: 4. This CDR3 region has 15 residues. For the CDR3, the DNA is TGTGCCATCAGTGAGGGGACAGGAGTTCAAGAGACCCAGTACTTC. This codes for CAISEGTGVQETQYF.

This clonotype was counted only a few times. This chain joins TRBV10-2 and TRBJ1-6; 8 bases line up with TRBD1. The CDR3 is 15 residues long. The V and J ends lost 1 base and 8 bases, in that order; junction bases with no gene match: 4. Germline V gives CDR1 WSHSY, CDR2 SAAADI. The CDR3 DNA sequence: TGCGCCAGCAGTGAGTTTCGGACAGGGTATTCACCCCTCCACTTT. Protein sequence: CASSEFRTGYSPLHF.

This clonotype was counted only a few times. The rearrangement links TRBV19 to TRBJ1-5; 7 bases map to TRBD1. This CDR3 is built from 14 residues. V gave up 6 bases and J gave up 2 bases; unmatched junction bases: 4. Germline CDR1 reads LNHDA; CDR2 reads SQIVND (reference sequence). Written as DNA, the CDR3 is TGTGCCAGTAGACAGGGGTATGGCAATCAGCCCCAGCATTTT. As protein: CASRQGYGNQPQHF.

V is TRBV18 and J is TRBJ2-7; no definite D call. V shed 0 bases and J shed 5 bases, with 8 bases lying between them. Germline CDR1 is KGHSH and CDR2 is LQKENI. The CDR3 spans 13 residues. In DNA, the CDR3 is TGTGCCAGCTCACCACCCTCAGAGAACGAGCAGTACTTC. Encoded protein: CASSPPSENEQYF.

This sequence joins TRBV5-6 and TRBJ2-1; 9 bases are shared with TRBD2. The junction had 10 bases not matched to a gene; V was cut back by 3 bases and J by 6 bases. Germline V gene data show CDR1 as SGHDT and CDR2 as YYEEEE. The CDR3 has 16 amino acids. CDR3 residues: CASSWTGTSRINEQFF. The CDR3 DNA reads as TGTGCCAGCAGCTGGACCGGGACTAGCCGAATCAATGAGCAGTTCTTC.

This clonotype has at least ten counts. The J gene is TRBJ2-7, the V gene TRBV27; D possibly corresponds to TRBD2 (6 bases). The V and J ends lost 6 bases and 1 base respectively, with 13 bases between them. This CDR3 is built from 14 residues. In germline, CDR1 is MNHEY, CDR2 SMNVEV (reference sequence). CDR3 nucleotides: TGTGCCAGCAGACCCGGACTAAATTCCTACGAGCAGTACTTC. Translated, it gives CASRPGLNSYEQYF.

On this clonotype: This could be a read error, since a much larger clone is one nucleotide away. The chain carries TRBV12-3 or TRBV12-4 and TRBJ2-3, with D possibly being TRBD2 (5 bases). V lost 5 bases and J 1 base, leaving 16 bases between the germline ends. The CDR3 length is 16 residues. CDR3 loop: CASSQRGDRGTDTQYF. CDR3 nucleotides: TGTGCCAGCAGTCAACGGGGAGATCGGGGCACAGATACGCAGTATTTT.

This clonotype was seen only a few times. The chain joins TRBV7-2 to TRBJ2-3, with a possible D match to TRBD2 (5 bases). The V gene lost 2 bases and the J gene lost 1 base, with 10 bases spanning the gap. Germline V gives CDR1 SGHTA, CDR2 FQGNSA. CDR3 length equals 15 residues. The CDR3, as DNA: TGTGCCAGCAGCTTATGGGGTAGCGGCACAGATACGCAGTATTTT. Translation gives CASSLWGSGTDTQYF.

This clonotype was seen many times. J is TRBJ1-6 and V is TRBV5-1; no definite D call. There are 13 residues in the CDR3. Germline CDR1 and CDR2: SGHRS and YFSETQ. The V gene lost 1 base and the J gene lost 7 bases, with 6 bases spanning the gap. This CDR3 reads CASSLNGNSPLHF. The CDR3 region has the DNA TGCGCCAGCAGCTTGAACGGGAATTCACCCCTCCACTTT.

The chain has TRBV29-1 and TRBJ2-2; D perhaps matches TRBD2 (5 bases). Germline loops: CDR1 SQVTM, CDR2 ANQGSEA. V lost 5 bases and J 7 bases, leaving 8 bases between the germline ends. The CDR3 extends over 11 amino acids. CDR3 coding DNA: TGCAGCGTTCGACGGGGCGGGGAGCTGTTTTTT. Translating it yields CSVRRGGELFF.

Of note for this clonotype: This may stem from a read error, because a much larger clone lies one nucleotide away. This chain links TRBV7-3 with TRBJ2-1; a possible D gene is TRBD2 (5 bases). Near its end, the DNA agrees better with TRBJ2-7, so the J call may be wrong. This CDR3 region has 13 residues. Per the germline V gene, CDR1 is SGHTA and CDR2 is FQGTGA. The CDR3 DNA reads TGTGCCAGCAGCCCGAGCGGCGTGAATGAGCAGTACTTC. This sequence encodes CASSPSGVNEQYF.

Only a few counts were recorded for this clonotype. This chain connects TRBV5-1 to TRBJ1-1, with 9 bases aligning to TRBD1. This CDR3 has 17 residues. V lost 5 bases, J lost 5 bases, and 16 bases stayed unmatched. Germline V gene data show CDR1 as SGHRS and CDR2 as YFSETQ. The DNA of the CDR3 is TGCGCCAGCAGTAATACCGGGACAGGGTCCTTGGGGACTGAAGCTTTCTTT. The encoded protein is CASSNTGTGSLGTEAFF.

Details on this clonotype: A much bigger clone sits one base away, suggesting this may be a read error. The chain is built from TRBV5-1 and TRBJ1-2; TRBD1 might be the D (5 bases). V lost 4 bases and J lost 4, with 17 bases in between. The germline CDR1 and CDR2 sequences are SGHRS and YFSETQ. The CDR3 has 15 residues. The CDR3 region has the DNA TGCGCCAGCAGCGGAAGACAGAGGAGTAGCTATGGCTACACCTTC. Its protein product is CASSGRQRSSYGYTF.

Many counts were recorded for this clonotype. At one boundary the junction diverges from the germline segment, which might be a read error. The CDR3 DNA is TGTGCCAGCAGTGTAGGACTAGCGGGAGTCTCCCACGAGCAGTACTTC. The encoded protein is CASSVGLAGVSHEQYF. The genes are TRBV2 and TRBJ2-7; 13 nucleotides line up with TRBD2. The CDR3 is made up of 16 amino acids. Per germline, CDR1 SNHLY and CDR2 FYNNEI.

This clonotype was counted between two and nine times. The chain combines TRBV29-1 with TRBJ1-2; weak D call: TRBD1 (6 bases). The CDR3 is made up of 12 amino acids. In germline, CDR1 is SQVTM, CDR2 ANQGSEA. Trimming left V 1 base short and J 7 bases short, with 10 bases between. For the CDR3, the DNA is TGCAGCGTTGAAGCAGGGGTTGGTGGCTACACCTTC. Protein product: CSVEAGVGGYTF. Using reference TRBV29-1 and TRBJ1-2 for the parts outside the CDR3, the full variable domain is SAVISQKPSRDICQRGTSLTIQCQVDSQVTMMFWYRQQPGQSLTLIATANQGSEATYESGFVIDKFPISRPNLTFSTLTVSNMSPEDSSIYLCSVEAGVGGYTFGSGTRLTVV.

The V gene is TRBV2, the J gene TRBJ2-5; the D gene is possibly TRBD1 (5 bases). V was cut by 6 bases and J by 0 bases, with 8 bases left in between. Germline V gene sequence: CDR1 SNHLY, CDR2 FYNNEI. The CDR3 totals 13 residues. CDR3 DNA sequence: TGTGCCAGCAGGGCAGGGTACCAAGAGACCCAGTACTTC. Translation gives CASRAGYQETQYF.